This record covers a single T cell receptor (beta chain). The target of this receptor is not known. Per-base quality was not reported, and no clone a single base away is much larger than it. The record originates from a study of blood T cell repertoires in COVID-19 (dated by TCRdb to between 2020 and 2021). The study in broad terms: Samples from collaborators originated in the United States, Italy and Spain and spanned both the acute and convalescent phases of COVID-19. The prospective study material was composed of cDNA or gDNA derived from T cells, B-cell-depleted T cells, or PBMCs. The dataset comprised deeply sampled blood TCRbeta repertoires from subjects exposed to, actively infected with, or recovered from COVID-19. A freely available public database, intended as a resource for researchers studying the immune response to SARS-CoV-2, is where the repertoires were released. Samples came from the ongoing ImmuneRACE study (first 160 participants) plus 1,254 subjects from 6 global collaborators. Nearly every sample came with metadata listing a de-identified subject ID, COVID-19 status, age in years and sex. Where available, HLA class I and class II types were obtained from metadata supplied by the sample provider rather than from assay-based typing. The research as a whole found: How much clinical and demographic metadata was included differed by source and by participant, and the metadata was provided uncurated.

Trimming removed 3 bases from V and 4 bases from J, leaving 10 bases between the germline ends. The CDR3 covers 12 residues, taking in both the cysteine and the phenylalanine. The entry retains the CDR3 DNA only, 36 bases that are in frame from base 1. From a lookup of the germline V gene (reference sequence), CDR1 and CDR2 are DFQATT and SNEGSKA. Each collaborating institution followed its own protocols to collect whole blood in K2EDTA tubes. For TCRbeta analysis, collaborators shipped samples in one of three forms: frozen whole blood, isolated PBMCs, or DNA extracted from either of those sample types. TCRbeta CDR3 regions were amplified from genomic DNA using the immunoSEQ Assay, a bias-controlled multiplex PCR. In the source study's methods: Nucleated cell counts per sample were estimated from amplification of reference gene primers within the assay. Sequence reads were collapsed and filtered to measure the absolute abundance of every unique TCRbeta CDR3 rearrangement. For each sample, productive Simpson clonality was calculated by taking the square root of Simpson's diversity index across productive rearrangements. This is the immuneACCESS table as TCRdb keeps it, with only in-frame sequences that have V and J called. A part of the clones is gone; compared with another copy, unresolved V genes explain less than half, and the rest is unexplained. For V, J and clone size, that table is used; D and trimming come from the DNA. The sample table contains about 200,000 clones; only one count was recorded for around four fifths of them. Together, the top ten hold 6% to 8% of the sample.

The rearranged chain carries TRBV20-1 and TRBJ2-7; confidence is insufficient to name the D gene. The material sequenced was peripheral blood. This receptor was obtained from a human donor with acute or convalescent COVID-19. The donor label of this sample is uncertain. Read as DNA, the sequence is TGCAGTGCTAGTAGAGAGCCATACGAGCAGTACTTC. Its translation is CSASREPYEQYF.